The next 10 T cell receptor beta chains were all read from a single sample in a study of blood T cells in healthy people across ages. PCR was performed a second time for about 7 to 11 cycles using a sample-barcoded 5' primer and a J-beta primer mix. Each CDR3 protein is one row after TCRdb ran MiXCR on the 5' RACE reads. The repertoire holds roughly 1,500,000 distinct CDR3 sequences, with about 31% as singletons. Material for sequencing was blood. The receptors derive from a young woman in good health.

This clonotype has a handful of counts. CDR3 sequence (DNA): TGTGCCAGCAGTTCAGGGGAGCGGGGCAATCAGCCCCAGCATTTT. This encodes CASSSGERGNQPQHF. The chain combines TRBV7-8 with TRBJ1-5; D might be TRBD1 (6 bases). The CDR3 consists of 15 residues. Germline assignment: CDR1 SGHVS and CDR2 FQNEAQ. The V end was cut by 6 bases, the J end by 2 bases, with 14 bases between.

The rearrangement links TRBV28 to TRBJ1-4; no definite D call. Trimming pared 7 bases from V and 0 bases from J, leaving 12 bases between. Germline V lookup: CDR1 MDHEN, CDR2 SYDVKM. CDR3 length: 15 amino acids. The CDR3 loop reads CASISVFATNEKLFF. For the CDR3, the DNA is TGTGCCAGCATTTCAGTCTTTGCAACTAATGAAAAACTGTTTTTT. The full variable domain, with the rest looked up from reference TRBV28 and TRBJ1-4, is DVKVTQSSRYLVKRTGEKVFLECVQDMDHENMFWYRQDPGLGLRLIYFSYDVKMKEKGDIPEGYSVSREKKERFSLILESASTNQTSMYLCASISVFATNEKLFFGSGTQLSVL.

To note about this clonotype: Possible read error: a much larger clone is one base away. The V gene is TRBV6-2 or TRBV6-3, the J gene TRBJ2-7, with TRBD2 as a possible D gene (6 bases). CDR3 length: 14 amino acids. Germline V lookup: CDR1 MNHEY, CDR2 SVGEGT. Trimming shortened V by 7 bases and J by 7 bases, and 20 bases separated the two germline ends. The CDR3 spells CASTRAGTEGEQYF. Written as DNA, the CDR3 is TGTGCCAGCACTCGCGCCGGGACGGAGGGGGAGCAGTACTTC.

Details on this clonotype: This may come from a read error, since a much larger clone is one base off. The CDR3 reads CASSQDRVYGHTF. CDR3 DNA: TGTGCCAGCAGCCAAGACAGGGTCTATGGCCACACCTTC. V usage is TRBV3-1 and J usage is TRBJ1-2, with D perhaps matching TRBD1 (5 bases). CDR1 is LGHDT, CDR2 YNNKEL, per germline (reference sequence). The CDR3 extends over 13 amino acids.

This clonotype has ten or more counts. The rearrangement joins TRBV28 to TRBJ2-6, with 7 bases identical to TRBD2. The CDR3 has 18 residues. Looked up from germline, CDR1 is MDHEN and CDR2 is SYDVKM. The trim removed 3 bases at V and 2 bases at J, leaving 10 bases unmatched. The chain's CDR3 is CASSFRRGGSTGANVLTF. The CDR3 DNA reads TGTGCCAGCAGTTTCCGGCGGGGCGGGAGTACTGGGGCCAACGTCCTGACTTTC. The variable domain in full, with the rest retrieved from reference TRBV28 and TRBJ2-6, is DVKVTQSSRYLVKRTGEKVFLECVQDMDHENMFWYRQDPGLGLRLIYFSYDVKMKEKGDIPEGYSVSREKKERFSLILESASTNQTSMYLCASSFRRGGSTGANVLTFGAGSRLTVL.

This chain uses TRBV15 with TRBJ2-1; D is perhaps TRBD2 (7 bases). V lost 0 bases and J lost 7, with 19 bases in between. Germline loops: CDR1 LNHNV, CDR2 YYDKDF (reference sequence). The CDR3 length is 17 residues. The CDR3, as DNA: TGTGCCACCAGCAGAGATGGAGGTGGGGGGGCTTTTAATGAGCAGTTCTTC. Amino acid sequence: CATSRDGGGGAFNEQFF.

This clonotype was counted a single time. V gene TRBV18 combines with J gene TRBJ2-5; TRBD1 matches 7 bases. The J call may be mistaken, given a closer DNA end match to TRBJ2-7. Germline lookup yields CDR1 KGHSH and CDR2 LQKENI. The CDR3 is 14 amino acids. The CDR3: CASSPRQGIDEQYF. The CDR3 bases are TGTGCCAGCTCACCAAGACAGGGAATCGACGAGCAGTACTTC.

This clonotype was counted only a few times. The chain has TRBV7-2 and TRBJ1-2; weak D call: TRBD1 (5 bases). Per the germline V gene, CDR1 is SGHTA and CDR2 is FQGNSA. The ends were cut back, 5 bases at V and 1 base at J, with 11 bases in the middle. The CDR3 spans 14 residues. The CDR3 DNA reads TGTGCCAGCAGCCGGGACGGACTTAACTATGGCTACACCTTC. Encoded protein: CASSRDGLNYGYTF.

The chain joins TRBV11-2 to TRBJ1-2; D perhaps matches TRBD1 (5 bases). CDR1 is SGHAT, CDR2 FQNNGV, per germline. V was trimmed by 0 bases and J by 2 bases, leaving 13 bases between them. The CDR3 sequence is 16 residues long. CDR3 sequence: CASSLDGAGTNYGYTF. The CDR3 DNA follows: TGTGCCAGCAGCTTAGATGGTGCCGGGACCAACTATGGCTACACCTTC. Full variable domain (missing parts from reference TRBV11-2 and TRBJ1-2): EAGVAQSPRYKIIEKRQSVAFWCNPISGHATLYWYQQILGQGPKLLIQFQNNGVVDDSQLPKDRFSAERLKGVDSTLKIQPAKLEDSAVYLCASSLDGAGTNYGYTFGSGTRLTVV.

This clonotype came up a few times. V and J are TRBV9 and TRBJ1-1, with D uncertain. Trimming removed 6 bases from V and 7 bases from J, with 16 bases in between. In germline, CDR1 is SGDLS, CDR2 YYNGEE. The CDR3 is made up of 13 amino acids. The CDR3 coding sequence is TGTGCCAGCACCGGAAACGGGAGAGTTGAAGCTTTCTTT. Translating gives CASTGNGRVEAFF. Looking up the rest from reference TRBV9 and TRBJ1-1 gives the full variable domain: DSGVTQTPKHLITATGQRVTLRCSPRSGDLSVYWYQQSLDQGLQFLIQYYNGEERAKGNILERFSAQQFPDLHSELNLSSLELGDSALYFCASTGNGRVEAFFGQGTRLTVV.